Each of the 26 T cell receptor beta chains below was sequenced from the same sample in a study of graft-versus-host responses after intestinal transplantation. For these receptors, no antigen is known. The data were produced by immunoSEQ multiplex PCR, yet TCRdb's version contains in-frame clones alone and is incomplete. This table holds more than 65,000 clones, around 90% found once. The starting material was unstimulated CD8+ T cells sorted from spleen or lymph node cells, obtained before transplant. The receptors shown here come from a human donor who was the organ donor for an intestinal transplant.

The genes are TRBV28 and TRBJ2-3; D is uncertain. V lost 2 bases, J lost 1 base, and 7 bases lay in between. The CDR3 covers 14 residues. Looked up from germline, CDR1 is MDHEN and CDR2 is SYDVKM. The CDR3 nucleotides are TGTGCCAGCAGTTTAGTTTCTGGCACAGATACGCAGTATTTT. The encoded protein is CASSLVSGTDTQYF. Filled out from reference TRBV28 and TRBJ2-3, the complete variable domain reads DVKVTQSSRYLVKRTGEKVFLECVQDMDHENMFWYRQDPGLGLRLIYFSYDVKMKEKGDIPEGYSVSREKKERFSLILESASTNQTSMYLCASSLVSGTDTQYFGPGTRLTVL.

The chain combines TRBV27 with TRBJ1-1; 7 nucleotides agree with TRBD1. Germline CDR1 and CDR2: MNHEY and SMNVEV (reference sequence). V shed 4 bases and J 4 bases; nucleotides not matched to a gene: 9. This CDR3 contains 15 residues. The CDR3: CASSWAGGAFTEAFF. Here the CDR3 DNA reads TGTGCCAGCAGTTGGGCAGGGGGAGCGTTCACTGAAGCTTTCTTT.

The rearrangement uses TRBV4-3 and TRBJ2-1; TRBD2 matches 7 bases. The V segment lost 0 bases and the J segment 8 bases; nucleotides outside the gene matches: 16. Germline V gene data show CDR1 as LGHNA and CDR2 as YSLEER. This CDR3 comprises 18 residues. CDR3 sequence (DNA): TGCGCCAGCAGCCAAGATAGGCCCCCAAGCGGGGTGGTGTATGAGCAGTTCTTC. Protein product: CASSQDRPPSGVVYEQFF.

This rearrangement joins TRBV9 to TRBJ1-5; 7 bases fit TRBD1. CDR3 length: 15 amino acids. Germline loops: CDR1 SGDLS, CDR2 YYNGEE. Trimming removed 0 bases from V and 6 bases from J; junction bases left unmatched: 6. CDR3 DNA sequence: TGTGCCAGCAGCGTAGAGGGGGCGTTGGGTCAGCCCCAGCATTTT. It is translated as CASSVEGALGQPQHF.

V usage is TRBV13 and J usage is TRBJ1-2; TRBD1 is a possible D gene (6 bases). The germline V gene has CDR1 PRHDT and CDR2 FYEKMQ (reference sequence). The length of the CDR3 is 14 residues. Trimming shortened V by 5 bases and J by 8 bases, and 18 bases separated the two germline ends. CDR3 amino acids: CASSLVGADQGYTF. CDR3 nucleotide sequence: TGTGCCAGCAGCCTCGTGGGGGCAGATCAGGGCTACACCTTC.

The genes are TRBV2 and TRBJ1-2, with a possible D match to TRBD1 (5 bases). The CDR3 has 13 amino acids. Germline lookup yields CDR1 SNHLY and CDR2 FYNNEI. Between the trimmed V and J ends, which lost 11 bases and 4 bases, there was a span of 17 bases. The DNA of the CDR3 is TGTGCCCTCGGGGCGGAGGGATTCTATGGCTACACCTTC. Its translation is CALGAEGFYGYTF.

This sequence joins TRBV6-4 and TRBJ2-3; no firm D call. From germline, CDR1 is MRHNA and CDR2 SNTAGT. The CDR3 consists of 16 residues. Trimming shortened V by 1 base and J by 2 bases, and 13 bases separated the two germline ends. CDR3 bases: TGTGCCAGCAGTGACTATAAGTATATACACACAGATACGCAGTATTTT. Translating gives CASSDYKYIHTDTQYF.

The J gene is TRBJ1-2, the V gene TRBV29-1, with D tentatively TRBD1 (5 bases). Germline CDR1 is SQVTM and CDR2 is ANQGSEA. The CDR3 is 12 amino acids. Trimming removed 6 bases at V and 5 bases at J, with 13 bases between. The CDR3 loop is CSVEPQGYGYTF. The CDR3 coding sequence is TGCAGCGTCGAACCCCAGGGTTATGGCTACACCTTC.

The chain joins TRBV4-1 to TRBJ2-4; 8 bases are a match to TRBD1. The CDR3 contains 12 residues. Per the germline V gene, CDR1 is MGHRA and CDR2 is YSYEKL. With V trimmed by 3 bases and J by 8 bases, 0 bases remained unmatched. CDR3 in DNA: TGCGCCAGCAGCCAGACAGGGGACATTCAGTACTTC. Translation gives CASSQTGDIQYF.

V gene TRBV27 combines with J gene TRBJ2-7; the match to TRBD1 covers 8 bases. The CDR3 has 13 residues. V lost 6 bases to trimming and J lost 2 bases; unmatched junction nucleotides: 3. The germline gives CDR1 MNHEY, CDR2 SMNVEV (reference sequence). As DNA, the CDR3 is TGTGCCAGCAGCACCAGGGGGCCCTACGAGCAGTACTTC. It translates to CASSTRGPYEQYF.

The rearrangement links TRBV7-8 to TRBJ1-5; TRBD1 matches at 8 bases. The V gene's germline CDR1 is SGHVS and CDR2 FQNEAQ. Trimming at V came to 4 bases and at J to 6 bases, leaving 8 bases not matched to a gene. CDR3 size: 15 residues. The CDR3 here is CASSYNRGRIQPQHF. CDR3 DNA sequence: TGTGCCAGCAGCTACAACAGGGGGAGGATTCAGCCCCAGCATTTT.

This clone appeared a single time. The V and J genes are TRBV13 and TRBJ2-5; 7 bases map to TRBD2. Germline CDR1 PRHDT, CDR2 FYEKMQ (reference sequence). The junction had 6 bases not matched to a gene; V was cut back by 1 base and J by 4 bases. The CDR3 extends over 15 amino acids. CDR3 region: CASSLERGLRETQYF. The CDR3 DNA reads TGTGCCAGCAGCTTAGAGCGGGGTCTGAGAGAGACCCAGTACTTC.

The chain has TRBV27 and TRBJ1-4; D is unresolved. Deletions cut 7 bases from V and 13 bases from J, with 25 bases between. CDR3 length: 15 residues. Germline CDR1 reads MNHEY; CDR2 reads SMNVEV (reference sequence). The CDR3 sequence is CASTSSVGSGFRLFF. The DNA for the CDR3 is TGTGCCAGCACCAGCTCGGTCGGGTCTGGGTTCAGACTGTTTTTT.

The rearrangement joins TRBV5-6 to TRBJ1-2; D may be TRBD1 (5 bases). Germline V gene data show CDR1 as SGHDT and CDR2 as YYEEEE. Between the trimmed V and J ends, which lost 4 bases and 12 bases, there was a span of 19 bases. This CDR3 has 13 amino acids. The CDR3 spells CASSAGFSWLHTF. CDR3 bases: TGTGCCAGCAGCGCAGGGTTCTCATGGCTACACACCTTC.

The rearrangement links TRBV21-1 to TRBJ2-3; TRBD1 reflects the table's D call only, with no check against the DNA. TRBV21-1 is termed a pseudogene. The CDR3 runs to 17 residues. CDR3 loop: CASSKRTGGHYTDTQYF. CDR3 nucleotide sequence: TGTGCCAGCAGCAAACGGACAGGGGGCCACTACACAGATACGCAGTATTTT.

V usage is TRBV7-9 and J usage is TRBJ1-6; tentatively, D is TRBD1 (6 bases). With 5 bases removed from V and 7 bases from J, the gap between germline ends came to 15 bases. The CDR3 is 15 residues long. CDR1 SEHNR and CDR2 FQNEAQ come from the germline V gene (reference sequence). CDR3 loop: CASSPLTGQNSPLHF. CDR3 DNA sequence: TGTGCCAGCAGCCCACTGACAGGACAAAATTCACCCCTCCACTTT.

The table lists this clone with a count of one. This chain links TRBV29-1 with TRBJ1-3, with TRBD1 as a possible D gene (6 bases). V lost 5 bases and J lost 0, with 11 bases in between. The CDR3 totals 14 residues. The germline V gene encodes CDR1 SQVTM and CDR2 ANQGSEA. The CDR3 DNA follows: TGCAGCGTTCTAACAGGGAGCTCTGGAAACACCATATATTTT. This gives the protein CSVLTGSSGNTIYF.

The chain is built from TRBV19 and TRBJ1-1, with 11 positions matching TRBD1. V trimming: 4 bases; J trimming: 0 bases; junction bases outside the gene matches: 16. Germline V lookup: CDR1 LNHDA, CDR2 SQIVND (reference sequence). The CDR3 covers 20 residues. The CDR3 loop reads CASSTSGQGVLGDMNTEAFF. CDR3 DNA sequence: TGTGCCAGTAGTACATCGGGACAGGGGGTCCTAGGGGACATGAACACTGAAGCTTTCTTT.

This chain connects TRBV7-2 to TRBJ2-1; 11 bases are a match to TRBD2. Germline CDR1 and CDR2: SGHTA and FQGNSA. The CDR3 consists of 14 residues. Trimming at V came to 5 bases and at J to 7 bases, leaving 4 bases not matched to a gene. The CDR3 nucleotides read TGTGCCAGCAGCCTGTCTAGCGGGGGGAATGAGCAGTTCTTC. Its translation: CASSLSSGGNEQFF.

This rearrangement joins TRBV7-3 to TRBJ1-1, with a tentative D call TRBD1 (5 bases). This CDR3 spans 13 amino acids. Trimming removed 5 bases at V and 6 bases at J, with 13 bases between. Germline V lookup: CDR1 SGHTA, CDR2 FQGTGA. The CDR3 here is CASSNLGAAEAFF. CDR3 sequence (DNA): TGTGCCAGCAGCAACTTAGGGGCGGCTGAAGCTTTCTTT.

The V gene is TRBV7-9, the J gene TRBJ2-2; 10 bases agree with TRBD1. The CDR3 totals 16 residues. J lost 6 bases, V lost 5 bases, and 9 bases had no gene match. Germline CDR1 SEHNR, CDR2 FQNEAQ (reference sequence). CDR3 DNA: TGTGCCAGCAGCCTTAGACAGGGGGCGCCTCCCGGGGAGCTGTTTTTT. Protein sequence: CASSLRQGAPPGELFF. The variable domain in full, completed from reference TRBV7-9 and TRBJ2-2, reads DTGVSQNPRHKITKRGQNVTFRCDPISEHNRLYWYRQTLGQGPEFLTYFQNEAQLEKSRLLSDRFSAERPKGSFSTLEIQRTEQGDSAMYLCASSLRQGAPPGELFFGEGSRLTVL.

J is TRBJ2-7 and V is TRBV11-2; 9 bases line up with TRBD1. Trimming took 5 bases from V and 1 from J; bases not matched to a gene: 18. CDR3 length: 19 residues. CDR1 and CDR2 from the germline V gene are SGHAT and FQNNGV. The CDR3 DNA reads TGTGCCAGCAGCCGCACAACAGGTATCCAGGGACAGGGATCCTACGAGCAGTACTTC. This translates into CASSRTTGIQGQGSYEQYF.

This chain connects TRBV10-3 to TRBJ1-2; 7 nucleotides match TRBD1. From germline, CDR1 is ENHRY and CDR2 SYGVKD. V lost 2 bases to trimming and J lost 6 bases; unmatched junction nucleotides: 3. The CDR3 sequence is 13 residues long. The CDR3 nucleotides read TGTGCCATCAGTGAGGCAGGGGGAAATGGCTACACCTTC. Protein sequence: CAISEAGGNGYTF.

In its sample, this clone was seen once. The chain has TRBV6-5 and TRBJ1-6; possibly TRBD1 for D (5 bases). Trimming removed 8 bases at V and 8 bases at J, with 13 bases between. The CDR3 runs to 13 residues. Looked up from germline, CDR1 is MNHEY and CDR2 is SVGAGI. The CDR3 DNA sequence: TGTGCCAGCCTGCGGGACCCATATTCACCCCTCCACTTT. Translation gives CASLRDPYSPLHF.

The rearrangement links TRBV4-1 to TRBJ2-7, with TRBD2 identical over 8 bases. This CDR3 contains 16 residues. Trimming cost V 7 bases and J 4 bases; bases outside gene matches: 15. Germline loops: CDR1 MGHRA, CDR2 YSYEKL. CDR3 region: CASNERASGGPYEQYF. The CDR3 DNA reads as TGCGCCAGCAACGAACGGGCGAGCGGGGGCCCTTACGAGCAGTACTTC.

The chain uses TRBV7-9 and TRBJ2-3; 11 positions match TRBD1. This CDR3 comprises 18 residues. V was pared by 2 bases and J by 2 bases, with 9 bases of the junction left unmatched. The germline gives CDR1 SEHNR, CDR2 FQNEAQ (reference sequence). The CDR3 loop reads CASSLQRGGQGATDTQYF. CDR3 bases: TGTGCCAGCAGCTTACAAAGGGGAGGACAGGGGGCCACAGATACGCAGTATTTT.